This TCR beta chain originates from a study of shared clonotypes between healthy human individuals. Whole-study results and caveats: Unshared clonotypes carried lower generation probabilities than those common to all four donors.

Notes on this clone: No antigen is known for it.

Using immunoSEQ multiplex PCR, the repertoire was profiled, and TCRdb retains in-frame clones only, with some absent. This table holds approximately 2.5 million clones, approximately 92% found once. Germline V CDR1 and CDR2: KGHSH, LQKENI. There are 14 residues in the CDR3. J lost 3 bases, V lost 5 bases, and 7 bases had no gene match. A CD45RA-negative memory subset and a CD45RA+ naive subset were separated from the CD4+ cells. This receptor was obtained from a man younger than 30 in good health. The chain is built from TRBV18 and TRBJ2-7; 7 bases align to TRBD1. Sequencing was done on a sample of naive CD4+ T cells sorted from blood. Subset noted: CD45RA+ positively selected. Here the CDR3 reads CASSSMGTDYEQYF. The CDR3 nucleotides are TGTGCCAGCTCATCTATGGGGACAGACTACGAGCAGTACTTC.